These 30 T cell receptor beta chains were sequenced from one sample in a study of cytomegalovirus exposure and HLA in healthy donors. In the PCR, 60 Vbeta and 13 Jbeta primers were used. This table comes from immunoSEQ multiplex PCR, and its TCRdb copy is limited to in-frame clones, with some not included. The repertoire consists of over 150,000 clones, with approximately 80% occurring once and the leading ten covering around 13%. The specimen was PBMCs. Source of these receptors: a man in his thirties or forties in good health and CMV-seropositive.

Concerning this clone: At one boundary the junction diverges from the germline segment, which might be a read error. The chain combines TRBV7-8 with TRBJ2-3; 10 nucleotides align to TRBD2. The germline V gene has CDR1 SGHVS and CDR2 FQNEAQ. CDR3 length: 12 residues. The CDR3 here is CASSLAGGTQYF. The CDR3 DNA reads as TGTGCCAGCAGTTTAGCGGGAGGCACGCAGTATTTT.

V usage is TRBV27 and J usage is TRBJ2-1; D uncertain. The germline gives CDR1 MNHEY, CDR2 SMNVEV (reference sequence). The CDR3 runs 12 residues. V gave up 7 bases and J gave up 3 bases, with 7 bases separating them. The CDR3 reads CASISVYNEQFF. DNA for the CDR3: TGTGCCAGCATATCGGTCTACAATGAGCAGTTCTTC.

CDR3 amino acids: CASSLGFGTGAMGELFF. CDR3 nucleotides: TGTGCCAGCAGTTTAGGTTTCGGGACAGGGGCTATGGGGGAGCTGTTTTTT. The chain has TRBV27 and TRBJ2-2; 10 nucleotides agree with TRBD1. V was pared by 2 bases and J by 8 bases, with 11 bases of the junction left unmatched. Per germline, CDR1 MNHEY and CDR2 SMNVEV (reference sequence). This CDR3 region has 17 residues.

The chain couples TRBV7-8 to TRBJ2-3, with 10 bases identical to TRBD2. Trimming at V came to 0 bases and at J to 1 base, leaving 7 bases not matched to a gene. The CDR3 is made up of 18 amino acids. Looked up from germline, CDR1 is SGHVS and CDR2 is FQNEAQ. The CDR3 DNA follows: TGTGCCAGCAGCTTAGCACCGGCTAGCGGGAGCGGCACAGATACGCAGTATTTT. Translation: CASSLAPASGSGTDTQYF.

The chain links TRBV6-5 to TRBJ2-1; D is possibly TRBD2 (6 bases). The V gene's germline CDR1 is MNHEY and CDR2 SVGAGI. This CDR3 is 15 amino acids long. Trimming took off 4 bases at V and 4 bases at J, with 14 bases between the two ends. As DNA, the CDR3 is TGTGCCAGCAGTTTTGGGGCTAGCGATTACAATGAGCAGTTCTTC. It codes for CASSFGASDYNEQFF.

The rearrangement joins TRBV27 to TRBJ2-2; 7 positions agree with TRBD2. The germline V gene encodes CDR1 MNHEY and CDR2 SMNVEV (reference sequence). The CDR3 is 17 residues long. V dropped 5 bases and J dropped 1; count of bases not matched to a gene: 10. The CDR3 nucleotides read TGTGCCAGCAGTAGGCTAGCGGAGGTGCTGAACACCGGGGAGCTGTTTTTT. Amino acid sequence: CASSRLAEVLNTGELFF.

This clone was detected a few times. The J gene is TRBJ1-1, the V gene TRBV12-5; D uncertain. CDR3 size: 15 residues. Germline assignment: CDR1 LGHNT and CDR2 FRNRAP. V was clipped by 0 bases and J by 1 base, with 9 bases between them. CDR3 nucleotide sequence: TGTGCTAGTGGTTTGGTATGGCCGAAGAACACTGAAGCTTTCTTT. Translation gives CASGLVWPKNTEAFF. The full variable domain, completed using reference TRBV12-5 and TRBJ1-1, is DARVTQTPRHKVTEMGQEVTMRCQPILGHNTVFWYRQTMMQGLELLAYFRNRAPLDDSGMPKDRFSAEMPDATLATLKIQPSEPRDSAVYFCASGLVWPKNTEAFFGQGTRLTVV.

This clone was found a few times. The genes are TRBV13 and TRBJ2-1, with 9 bases matching TRBD1. CDR1 and CDR2 from the germline V gene are PRHDT and FYEKMQ (reference sequence). The ends lost 4 bases at V and 6 bases at J; junction bases unmatched: 7. The CDR3 spans 15 residues. The CDR3 DNA is TGTGCCAGCAGCTCGCAAGGACAGGGGTTCAATGAGCAGTTCTTC. Amino acids: CASSSQGQGFNEQFF. The whole variable domain, remainder taken from reference TRBV13 and TRBJ2-1, is AAGVIQSPRHLIKEKRETATLKCYPIPRHDTVYWYQQGPGQDPQFLISFYEKMQSDKGSIPDRFSAQQFSDYHSELNMSSLELGDSALYFCASSSQGQGFNEQFFGPGTRLTVL.

V and J are TRBV28 and TRBJ2-4, with 16 bases lining up with TRBD2. CDR1 is MDHEN and CDR2 is SYDVKM in the germline V gene. The CDR3 consists of 16 residues. With V trimmed by 7 bases and J by 6 bases, 6 bases remained unmatched. DNA for the CDR3: TGTGCCAGCACTGGGACTAGCGGGAGGGTAGGAAACATTCAGTACTTC. Translation: CASTGTSGRVGNIQYF.

The genes are TRBV11-1 and TRBJ2-1; 8 bases agree with TRBD2. CDR3 length equals 16 residues. V gave up 8 bases and J gave up 0 bases; unmatched junction bases: 9. Germline V gives CDR1 SGHAT, CDR2 FQDESV (reference sequence). CDR3 sequence reads: CASRGVRGGSYNEQFF. CDR3 in DNA: TGTGCCAGCCGAGGGGTTCGGGGGGGCTCCTACAATGAGCAGTTCTTC.

In its sample, this clone was seen a few times. This sequence joins TRBV6-1 and TRBJ2-7, with TRBD1 matching over 8 bases. The trim removed 8 bases at V and 0 bases at J, leaving 9 bases unmatched. This CDR3 is built from 15 residues. Germline V gives CDR1 MNHNS, CDR2 SASEGT. CDR3 amino acids: CASAPGTGDSYEQYF. The CDR3 nucleotides are TGTGCCAGCGCCCCCGGGACAGGAGACTCCTACGAGCAGTACTTC.

This sequence joins TRBV5-1 and TRBJ1-2, with D perhaps matching TRBD1 (5 bases). V was clipped by 3 bases and J by 1 base, with 7 bases between them. This CDR3 contains 13 residues. The V gene's germline CDR1 is SGHRS and CDR2 YFSETQ. The CDR3: CASSYDSNYGYTF. Here the CDR3 DNA reads TGCGCCAGCAGCTACGACAGTAACTATGGCTACACCTTC.

V is TRBV27 and J is TRBJ1-5; D is possibly TRBD1 (5 bases). The germline V gene encodes CDR1 MNHEY and CDR2 SMNVEV (reference sequence). This CDR3 spans 13 amino acids. The V and J ends lost 5 bases and 3 bases respectively, with 8 bases between them. CDR3 protein: CASSGRANQPQHF. CDR3 coding DNA: TGTGCCAGCAGTGGCAGGGCCAATCAGCCCCAGCATTTT.

The chain is built from TRBV12-5 and TRBJ2-1; 13 bases fit TRBD2. The CDR3 totals 17 residues. V shed 5 bases and J 5 bases; nucleotides not matched to a gene: 9. Germline V gene data show CDR1 as LGHNT and CDR2 as FRNRAP. The CDR3 sequence: CASGPGLAGVRDNEQFF. DNA of the CDR3: TGTGCTAGTGGTCCCGGACTAGCGGGAGTTAGGGACAATGAGCAGTTCTTC.

This chain joins TRBV6-6 and TRBJ2-1; 13 bases map to TRBD2. Germline V CDR1 and CDR2: MNHNY, SVGAGI (reference sequence). The CDR3 is 15 residues long. The V and J ends lost 5 bases and 8 bases, in that order; junction bases with no gene match: 6. The CDR3 coding sequence is TGTGCCAGCAGTGGACGGACTAGCGGGAGTGATGAGCAGTTCTTC. Translation gives CASSGRTSGSDEQFF.

This rearrangement joins TRBV18 to TRBJ2-5; TRBD1 might be the D (6 bases). The CDR3 sequence is 13 residues long. Germline CDR1 reads KGHSH; CDR2 reads LQKENI. Trimming took 3 bases from V and 2 from J, leaving 7 bases between them. The CDR3: CASSPDSQETQYF. The CDR3, as DNA: TGTGCCAGCTCACCGGACAGTCAAGAGACCCAGTACTTC.

This chain links TRBV6-5 with TRBJ2-5; D gene uncertain. The V and J ends lost 6 bases and 1 base respectively, with 9 bases between them. The germline V gene has CDR1 MNHEY and CDR2 SVGAGI. This CDR3 has 13 amino acids. CDR3 amino acids: CASRRVGQETQYF. CDR3 bases: TGTGCCAGCAGACGGGTGGGCCAAGAGACCCAGTACTTC.

The gene calls are TRBV28 and TRBJ1-3; D is ambiguous. V lost 5 bases, J lost 4 bases, and 15 bases lay in between. The CDR3 covers 15 residues. CDR1 MDHEN and CDR2 SYDVKM come from the germline V gene. CDR3 DNA sequence: TGTGCCAGCAGTCCCCCCAAACTGGGCGGAAACACCATATATTTT. Translation: CASSPPKLGGNTIYF.

This clone was recorded once. J is TRBJ2-1 and V is TRBV28; 8 nucleotides line up with TRBD2. The V gene's germline CDR1 is MDHEN and CDR2 SYDVKM. This CDR3 comprises 15 residues. The ends lost 8 bases at V and 9 bases at J; junction bases unmatched: 15. In DNA form, the CDR3 reads TGTGCCAGCGAGCTGGCGGGACTAGGAGGCGGTGAGCAGTTCTTC. It yields the protein CASELAGLGGGEQFF. Variable domain in full (rest from reference TRBV28 and TRBJ2-1): DVKVTQSSRYLVKRTGEKVFLECVQDMDHENMFWYRQDPGLGLRLIYFSYDVKMKEKGDIPEGYSVSREKKERFSLILESASTNQTSMYLCASELAGLGGGEQFFGPGTRLTVL.

A note on this clone: Other DNA sequences in this specimen translate into the identical CDR3. The chain employs TRBV6-6 and TRBJ2-1; 11 bases match TRBD2. In germline, CDR1 is MNHNY, CDR2 SVGAGI (reference sequence). The V and J ends lost 8 bases and 9 bases, in that order; junction bases with no gene match: 0. CDR3 length: 11 amino acids. The CDR3 here is CASLAGGEQFF. CDR3 DNA: TGTGCCAGCCTAGCGGGAGGTGAGCAGTTCTTC.

The rearrangement links TRBV19 to TRBJ2-3, with TRBD1 matching 7 bases. CDR1 is LNHDA, CDR2 SQIVND, per germline (reference sequence). This CDR3 region has 14 residues. V trimming: 9 bases; J trimming: 2 bases; junction bases outside the gene matches: 8. The CDR3 coding sequence is TGTGCCAGCAACGACAGGGCCGTCACAGATACGCAGTATTTT. It yields the protein CASNDRAVTDTQYF.

The chain couples TRBV7-9 to TRBJ2-3; TRBD1 agrees at 9 bases. In germline, CDR1 is SEHNR, CDR2 FQNEAQ (reference sequence). The CDR3 runs 15 residues. The V gene end was trimmed by 4 bases and the J gene end by 6 bases; junction bases not matched to a gene: 8. This CDR3 is CASSWGTGSSDTQYF. For the CDR3, the DNA is TGTGCCAGCAGCTGGGGGACAGGGTCGTCGGATACGCAGTATTTT.

This clone came up once. V is TRBV19 and J is TRBJ1-5; the match to TRBD1 covers 7 bases. CDR3 length equals 16 residues. Germline CDR1 reads LNHDA; CDR2 reads SQIVND (reference sequence). The junction had 7 bases not matched to a gene; V was cut back by 3 bases and J by 2 bases. Here the CDR3 reads CASSITGARGNQPQHF. CDR3 DNA sequence: TGTGCCAGTAGTATTACAGGGGCGAGGGGCAATCAGCCCCAGCATTTT.

The table lists this clone with a count of one. V and J are TRBV6-6 and TRBJ2-5; D gene uncertain. The J call may be wrong; the DNA end is better matched by TRBJ2-7. Germline assignment: CDR1 MNHNY and CDR2 SVGAGI (reference sequence). CDR3 length equals 12 residues. This chain's CDR3 is CASSYEDYEQYF. As DNA, the CDR3 is TGTGCCAGCAGTTACGAGGACTACGAGCAGTACTTC.

Details on this clone: This sample also contains other DNA sequences that code for the same CDR3. The chain recombines TRBV11-2 with TRBJ1-1; D is uncertain. Trimming cost V 0 bases and J 8 bases, with 10 bases left between them. Germline values: CDR1 SGHAT, CDR2 FQNNGV. This CDR3 has 13 amino acids. CDR3 in amino acids: CASSLDRNTEAFF. The CDR3 DNA sequence: TGTGCCAGCAGCTTAGATAGAAATACCGAAGCTTTCTTT.

The rearrangement uses TRBV28 and TRBJ1-2, with a weak D call TRBD1 (6 bases). This CDR3 has 15 amino acids. V lost 2 bases and J lost 7, with 17 bases in between. The germline V gene has CDR1 MDHEN and CDR2 SYDVKM. In nucleotides, the CDR3 is TGTGCCAGCAGTTTAGGGGCGGACAGAGTCAGTGGCTACACCTTC. The encoded protein is CASSLGADRVSGYTF.

The V and J genes are TRBV27 and TRBJ2-1; TRBD2 aligns across 7 bases. Germline V gives CDR1 MNHEY, CDR2 SMNVEV (reference sequence). V lost 0 bases and J lost 6; bases outside the gene matches: 8. The CDR3 runs 16 residues. Here the CDR3 reads CASSLSSGTWGNEQFF. CDR3 nucleotides: TGTGCCAGCAGTTTATCAAGCGGGACTTGGGGCAATGAGCAGTTCTTC.

This clone has more than one count but fewer than ten. The V and J genes are TRBV29-1 and TRBJ2-2; 11 bases are a match to TRBD1. The CDR3 is made up of 16 amino acids. The germline gives CDR1 SQVTM, CDR2 ANQGSEA. Trimming removed 5 bases from V and 4 bases from J; junction bases left unmatched: 9. The CDR3 nucleotides read TGCAGCGTTTACAGTCCCGGGACAGGGGGCACCGGGGAGCTGTTTTTT. This sequence encodes CSVYSPGTGGTGELFF.

J is TRBJ2-7 and V is TRBV2; TRBD1 might be the D (6 bases). The CDR3 has 12 residues. The germline V gene encodes CDR1 SNHLY and CDR2 FYNNEI. Trimming removed 7 bases from V and 3 bases from J, with 10 bases in between. The CDR3 bases are TGTGCCAGCAACACAGGGTTCTACGAGCAGTACTTC. This sequence encodes CASNTGFYEQYF.

The chain couples TRBV2 to TRBJ1-3; 11 nucleotides agree with TRBD1. Per germline, CDR1 SNHLY and CDR2 FYNNEI. The V segment lost 8 bases and the J segment 0 bases; nucleotides outside the gene matches: 0. CDR3 length: 14 residues. CDR3 sequence reads: CASGTGGSGNTIYF. The CDR3 nucleotides read TGTGCCAGCGGGACAGGGGGCTCTGGAAACACCATATATTTT.